These T cell receptor beta chains were read from a single sample in a study of lymphopenia after photon versus proton radiotherapy. Libraries were prepared by immunoSEQ multiplex PCR; TCRdb keeps only in-frame clonotypes and omits some of them. The profile shows 77,000 or so clones, about 83% of them singletons. The sample consisted of peripheral blood, taken from a patient treated with proton-based radiotherapy. The receptor set was obtained from a man between 60 and 70 years old with pancreatic cancer. Both conserved end residues are part of each CDR3. D genes are given only for firm matches. Some rows mark clone size as missing; the rest say once, few, many or name a class of expanded clone.

j_call	clone_size	d_call	v_call	cdr3_nt	cdr3_aa
TRBJ2-2	.	TRBD1	TRBV4-3	TGCGCCAGCAGCCAAGGTTCGGGACAGGGGTTTGCGAACACCGGGGAGCTGTTTTTT	CASSQGSGQGFANTGELFF
TRBJ2-1	.	TRBD1	TRBV5-1	TGCGCCAGCAGCTCAGGGGGCCCCTTCTCCTACAATGAGCAGTTCTTC	CASSSGGPFSYNEQFF
TRBJ2-3	.	.	TRBV2	TGTGCCAGCAGTTCCCTAGCGTCTAGCACAGATACGCAGTATTTT	CASSSLASSTDTQYF
TRBJ1-2	.	.	TRBV19	TGTGCCAGTAGGAGCGGGCGTGGCTACACCTTC	CASRSGRGYTF
TRBJ2-7	once	.	TRBV9	TGTGCCAGCAGCTCCTCCCGCAGCCCCTACGAGCAGTACTTC	CASSSSRSPYEQYF
TRBJ2-5	few	.	TRBV27	TGTGCCAGCAGTGGAGGGGGCGCGGGAGAGACCCAGTACTTC	CASSGGGAGETQYF
TRBJ2-5	.	.	TRBV10-3	TGTGCCATCAGTGAGTTCCAAGAGACCCAGTACTTC	CAISEFQETQYF
TRBJ2-3	.	.	TRBV5-3	TGTGCCAGAAGCTTGGAGGCCCGAACAGATACGCAGTATTTT	CARSLEARTDTQYF
TRBJ2-3	.	TRBD1	TRBV7-9	TGTGCCAGCAGCCCCCGGGGTAGCAGGGGGCGAATTACAGATACGCAGTATTTT	CASSPRGSRGRITDTQYF
TRBJ2-7	.	TRBD2	TRBV5-4	TGTGCCAGCAGCCCCGAACTAGCGGGATCCTACGAGCAGTACTTC	CASSPELAGSYEQYF
TRBJ1-2	.	.	TRBV28	TGTGCCAGCAGTGACCGCGGACGGGGGTCTGGCTACACCTTC	CASSDRGRGSGYTF
TRBJ2-7	.	.	TRBV21-1	TGTGCCAGCAGCAAAGCGGAGCGGGAGGGAACCTACGAGCAGTACTTC	CASSKAEREGTYEQYF
TRBJ2-1	.	TRBD2	TRBV10-1	TGCGCCATTCTCGTGGGAGGGCCCCCCTACAATGAGCAGTTCTTC	CAILVGGPPYNEQFF
TRBJ2-1	.	.	TRBV28	TGTGCCAGCAGACTCGGGAGCTCCTACAATGAGCAGTTCTTC	CASRLGSSYNEQFF
TRBJ2-7	.	TRBD2	TRBV6-1	TGTGCCAGCAGCGAGGGGACTAGCGGGTCCTACGAGCAGTACTTC	CASSEGTSGSYEQYF
TRBJ2-7	few	.	TRBV5-6	TGTGCCAGCAGCTTTACCTTAACCTACGAGCAGTACTTC	CASSFTLTYEQYF
TRBJ2-5	.	.	TRBV18	TGTGCCAGCTCACCACGTCTCCAAGAGACCCAGTACTTC	CASSPRLQETQYF
TRBJ2-3	.	TRBD1	TRBV25-1	TGTGCCAGCAGTCGGACAGGGCTTACAGATACGCAGTATTTT	CASSRTGLTDTQYF
TRBJ2-3	.	.	TRBV29-1	TGCACCACAGATACGCAGTATTTT	CTTDTQYF
TRBJ1-4	.	.	TRBV5-1	TGCGCCAGCAGCTTGGATCTGTCCAGGGGTAATGAAAAACTGTTTTTT	CASSLDLSRGNEKLFF
TRBJ2-1	.	TRBD2	TRBV18	TGTGCCAGCTCACTCCATCCTAGCGGGCGAGGCAATGAGCAGTTCTTC	CASSLHPSGRGNEQFF
TRBJ1-1	.	TRBD1	TRBV6-1	TGTGCCAGCAAACAGACAGGGGGCAGCACTGAAGCTTTCTTT	CASKQTGGSTEAFF
TRBJ1-2	few	.	TRBV29-1	TGCAGCGTTGCCGAGGCTAACTATGGCTACACCTTC	CSVAEANYGYTF
TRBJ2-7	many	TRBD2	TRBV30	TGTGCCTCCGTGACTAGCGGGAGTCTTGGGCAGTACTTC	CASVTSGSLGQYF
TRBJ2-7	.	.	TRBV5-4	TGTGCCAGCAGCTGGGGGCGGGACAGACGCTTATCCTACGAGCAGTACTTC	CASSWGRDRRLSYEQYF
TRBJ2-2	.	TRBD2	TRBV28	TGTGCCAGCAGTTTTAGCGGGAAGGGCCATGGCGGGGAGCTGTTTTTT	CASSFSGKGHGGELFF
TRBJ2-1	.	TRBD1	TRBV7-6	TGTGCCAGCATCAAAACCCCGGGACAGGGATACAATGAGCAGTTCTTC	CASIKTPGQGYNEQFF
TRBJ2-1	.	.	TRBV15	TGTGCCACCAGCCAGGGGGGTGCCTACAATGAGCAGTTCTTC	CATSQGGAYNEQFF
TRBJ2-1	.	.	TRBV30	TGTGCCTCCACACTAGCAGGGTTGGATGAGCAGTTCTTC	CASTLAGLDEQFF
TRBJ1-2	few	.	TRBV7-8	TGTGCCAGCGGGGGGCGAACTAACTATGGCTACACCTTC	CASGGRTNYGYTF
TRBJ2-7	.	.	TRBV27	TGTGCCAGCAGTTTATCACAGCTTAAGGCCTACGAGCAGTACTTC	CASSLSQLKAYEQYF
TRBJ2-2	once	.	TRBV19	TGTGCCAGTAGTATTGCGAGTTCCGGGGAGCTGTTTTTT	CASSIASSGELFF
TRBJ2-1	.	TRBD2	TRBV6-6	TGTGCCAGCACTAGGAGCGGGAGTATGAATGAGCAGTTCTTC	CASTRSGSMNEQFF
TRBJ1-1	.	.	TRBV6-5	TGTGCCAGCAGCCCCGGGACCCTCCTTGAAGCTTTCTTT	CASSPGTLLEAFF
TRBJ1-5	.	.	TRBV27	TGTGCCAGCAGTTTATTGGGGGGGACCGATCAGCCCCAGCATTTT	CASSLLGGTDQPQHF
TRBJ2-7	few	.	TRBV28	TGTGCCAGCAGTTTAGGGCAGTATTACGAGCAGTACTTC	CASSLGQYYEQYF
TRBJ2-2	.	TRBD2	TRBV19	TGTGCCAGTCTGAGCCCACTAGCGTTCTCGGGGGAGCTGTTTTTT	CASLSPLAFSGELFF
TRBJ2-3	.	TRBD2	TRBV18	TGTGCCAGCTCACCACTTGGGACTAGCGGGAGTTTCACAGATACGCAGTATTTT	CASSPLGTSGSFTDTQYF
TRBJ1-1	.	.	TRBV6-5	TGTGCCAGCAGTTACCCAGGGGTGCCCACTGAAGCTTTCTTT	CASSYPGVPTEAFF
TRBJ2-7	.	.	TRBV28	TGTGCCAGCAGAAATTCCCGCTACGAGCAGTACTTC	CASRNSRYEQYF
TRBJ1-1	.	.	TRBV18	TGTGCCAGCTCACGCTTATCCTTGAACACTGAAGCTTTCTTT	CASSRLSLNTEAFF
TRBJ2-1	.	TRBD2	TRBV6-4	TGTGCCAGCAGCGCTGGGACTAGCGGTTACAATGAGCAGTTCTTC	CASSAGTSGYNEQFF
TRBJ1-2	.	.	TRBV28	TGTGCCAGCAGTCTTTTAAGACGGGCAAACGGCTACACCTTC	CASSLLRRANGYTF
TRBJ2-7	.	.	TRBV5-6	TGTGCCAGCAGCGCTCTTGGACGGTATTACGAGCAGTACTTC	CASSALGRYYEQYF
TRBJ1-1	.	.	TRBV27	TGTGCCAGCAGTTTTTACAGGGACACTGAAGCTTTCTTT	CASSFYRDTEAFF
TRBJ2-5	.	TRBD1	TRBV5-1	TGCGCCAGCAGCGTTGACAGGGGCGGACAGACCCAGTACTTC	CASSVDRGGQTQYF
TRBJ1-1	.	.	TRBV2	TGTGCCAGCAGCCCAACAAGGACGGTGAACACTGAAGCTTTCTTT	CASSPTRTVNTEAFF
TRBJ1-2	once	TRBD1	TRBV29-1	TGCAGCGTTGAGGGTAAATACAGGGGTCGGAACTATGGCTACACCTTC	CSVEGKYRGRNYGYTF
TRBJ1-5	few	.	TRBV6-1	TGTGCCAGCAGTGAGACTAAGAATCAGCCCCAGCATTTT	CASSETKNQPQHF
TRBJ1-5	once	.	TRBV6-6	TGTGCCAGCAGTTACTCCCCCGGGTATATTGATCAGCCCCAGCATTTT	CASSYSPGYIDQPQHF
TRBJ1-2	.	.	TRBV14	TGTGCCAGCAGCCAAGATAGTTGGCAGCCAAGGAGCTACACCTTC	CASSQDSWQPRSYTF
TRBJ2-1	.	.	TRBV29-1	TGCAGCGTCGAGTGGGTAAATGAGCAGTTCTTC	CSVEWVNEQFF
TRBJ2-7	.	.	TRBV27	TGTGCCAGCAGACAAGGACAGACTTTCTACGAGCAGTACTTC	CASRQGQTFYEQYF
TRBJ1-2	few	.	TRBV7-9	TGTGCCAGCAGCTCCATCGCGGGCTACACCTTC	CASSSIAGYTF
TRBJ2-6	once	.	TRBV7-2	TGTGCCAGCAGCCGCGACGAATCTGGGGCCAACGTCCTGACTTTC	CASSRDESGANVLTF
TRBJ2-2	.	TRBD2	TRBV18	TGTGCCAGCTCACCGAGACTAGCGGGGAACACCGGGGAGCTGTTTTTT	CASSPRLAGNTGELFF
TRBJ2-2	.	.	TRBV11-3	TGTGCCAGCAGCACACCAGCCGGGAACACCGGGGAGCTGTTTTTT	CASSTPAGNTGELFF